These 27 T cell receptor beta chains share one sample of origin, sequenced in a study of T cells in Graves' hyperthyroidism and ophthalmopathy. The CDR3 regions of TCR beta were amplified from RNA transcripts. The TCR CDR3 first-round RT-PCR relied on the HTBI primer set. TCRdb processed the multiplex PCR reads anew with MiXCR; each CDR3 protein has one entry. This table holds more than 150,000 distinct CDR3 sequences, over 15% found once. The material sequenced was blood. Every receptor here comes from a woman aged 45 to 65 with Graves' hyperthyroidism.

For this clonotype: The CDR3 carries no conserved terminal phenylalanine or tryptophan, so it likely arises from a read error. This chain joins TRBV2 and TRBJ1-5; 7 nucleotides match TRBD1. V dropped 6 bases and J dropped 3; count of bases not matched to a gene: 5. Germline V lookup: CDR1 SNHLY, CDR2 FYNNEI. The CDR3 sequence is 14 residues long. The CDR3, as DNA: TGTGCCAGCAGCGACACAGGGGCCAATCAGCCCCAGCATCTT. It codes for CASSDTGANQPQHL.

In this sample, this clonotype turned up many times. The V and J genes are TRBV5-1 and TRBJ1-2, with 8 bases matching TRBD1. The germline V gene has CDR1 SGHRS and CDR2 YFSETQ. This CDR3 has 14 amino acids. The trim removed 1 base at V and 4 bases at J, leaving 3 bases unmatched. The CDR3 loop reads CASSLQGAGYGYTF. CDR3 nucleotide sequence: TGCGCCAGCAGCTTGCAGGGGGCTGGCTATGGCTACACCTTC.

This clonotype was counted at least ten times. The chain couples TRBV14 to TRBJ2-5, with D perhaps matching TRBD2 (6 bases). Germline V gene sequence: CDR1 SGHDN, CDR2 FVKESK. The CDR3 runs 12 residues. V lost 4 bases and J lost 9, with 12 bases in between. As DNA, the CDR3 is TGTGCCAGCAGCCCCGGAACGGGAGCCCAGTACTTC. This translates into CASSPGTGAQYF.

CDR3: CASSQGATSSGNTIYF. The CDR3 DNA reads TGTGCCAGCAGTCAAGGCGCAACGAGCTCTGGAAACACCATATATTTT. The chain links TRBV11-2 to TRBJ1-3; no firm D call. The V end was cut by 6 bases, the J end by 0 bases, with 15 bases between. This CDR3 has 16 residues. Germline loops: CDR1 SGHAT, CDR2 FQNNGV.

The sample holds many counts of this clonotype. This chain connects TRBV7-2 to TRBJ2-2; 8 bases are shared with TRBD2. Unmatched junction bases numbered 6, after V lost 5 bases and J lost 1 base. The CDR3 is 16 residues long. Germline CDR1 reads SGHTA; CDR2 reads FQGNSA. For the CDR3, the DNA is TGTGCCAGCAGCACCTACGGGGGGGGGAACACCGGGGAGCTGTTTTTT. It specifies CASSTYGGGNTGELFF.

This clonotype was recorded many times. The chain links TRBV19 to TRBJ1-1, with D possibly being TRBD1 (5 bases). The CDR3 is made up of 18 amino acids. The V and J ends lost 5 bases and 0 bases respectively, with 22 bases between them. The germline CDR1 and CDR2 sequences are LNHDA and SQIVND (reference sequence). The CDR3 coding sequence is TGTGCCAGTAGTTCTGGCCGGCAGCGGACAAAGCTGAACACTGAAGCTTTCTTT. Translated: CASSSGRQRTKLNTEAFF.

With regard to this clonotype: This may be a read error: a much more frequent sequence differs by one nucleotide. The CDR3 here is CASGQPYLKGQNGELFF. CDR3 in DNA: TGTGCCAGCGGCCAACCCTATCTCAAGGGCCAGAACGGGGAGCTGTTTTTT. The V gene is TRBV6-2 or TRBV6-3, the J gene TRBJ2-2; D uncertain. The CDR3 covers 17 residues. Trimming removed 8 bases from V and 7 bases from J, with 26 bases in between. CDR1 and CDR2 from the germline V gene are MNHEY and SVGEGT.

V is TRBV7-2 and J is TRBJ1-5; D gene ambiguous. The CDR3 contains 14 residues. Germline V gives CDR1 SGHTA, CDR2 FQGNSA. The germline V and J ends were trimmed by 3 bases and 3 bases, with 9 bases remaining between them. As DNA, the CDR3 is TGTGCCAGCAGCTTCCAACCATTCAATCAGCCCCAGCATTTT. Its protein is CASSFQPFNQPQHF.

In this sample, this clonotype turned up many times. V is TRBV20-1 and J is TRBJ1-5, with D perhaps TRBD1 (5 bases). CDR1 and CDR2 (germline): DFQATT, SNEGSKA (reference sequence). V was trimmed by 6 bases and J by 1 base, leaving 16 bases between them. The CDR3 sequence is 15 residues long. The CDR3 loop reads CSALTGVISNQPQHF. The CDR3, as DNA: TGCAGTGCCTTGACGGGGGTAATCAGCAATCAGCCCCAGCATTTT.

This clonotype was counted ten times or more. The CDR3 here is CASSLAATDTQYF. The CDR3 DNA is TGTGCCAGCAGCTTGGCGGCCACAGATACGCAGTATTTT. The rearrangement uses TRBV11-2 and TRBJ2-3; D gene unclear. CDR1 and CDR2 (germline): SGHAT, FQNNGV. V was trimmed by 3 bases and J by 2 bases, leaving 6 bases between them. This CDR3 has 13 residues.

Worth noting for this clonotype: This may arise from a read error, as a much more abundant clone is one base away. The J gene is TRBJ2-3, the V gene TRBV28; 8 positions match TRBD1. Germline V gene data show CDR1 as MDHEN and CDR2 as SYDVKM. J was trimmed by 5 bases and V by 10 bases; bases with no gene match: 11. CDR3 size: 14 residues. CDR3 residues: CATLRDRRLDTQYF. The CDR3 coding sequence is TGTGCCACTCTCCGGGACAGGCGATTAGATACGCAGTATTTT.

This clonotype was counted ten times or more. V is TRBV12-3 or TRBV12-4 and J is TRBJ1-2, with a weak D call TRBD1 (5 bases). The V end was cut by 7 bases, the J end by 6 bases, with 21 bases between. This CDR3 has 15 residues. The CDR3 sequence is CASIAAGAGLNGYTF. The CDR3 DNA is TGTGCCAGCATCGCGGCTGGGGCAGGGCTTAATGGCTACACCTTC.

This clonotype was seen ten or more times. This chain uses TRBV5-5 with TRBJ2-2; TRBD1 might be the D (5 bases). The germline V and J ends were trimmed by 6 bases and 3 bases, with 18 bases remaining between them. The CDR3 runs 16 residues. The germline V gene has CDR1 SGHKS and CDR2 YYEKEE (reference sequence). This CDR3 reads CASIKTTTGYTGELFF. The CDR3 nucleotides are TGTGCCAGCATCAAAACCACCACAGGATACACCGGGGAGCTGTTTTTT.

This clonotype was observed many times. CDR3 bases: TGTGCCAGCAGTTACCCGAACCGGGATGAGCAGTTCTTC. This encodes CASSYPNRDEQFF. The genes are TRBV6-5 and TRBJ2-1; D call uncertain. This CDR3 region has 13 residues. Germline V gene data show CDR1 as MNHEY and CDR2 as SVGAGI. Trimming shortened V by 2 bases and J by 8 bases, and 10 bases separated the two germline ends.

This clonotype was detected only once. The chain links TRBV5-4 to TRBJ2-5; D gene ambiguous. V was trimmed by 2 bases and J by 5 bases, leaving 13 bases between them. The CDR3 length is 14 residues. Germline CDR1 SGHNT, CDR2 YYREEE (reference sequence). The CDR3 protein is CASSLGGESETQYF. CDR3 coding DNA: TGTGCCAGCAGCTTAGGCGGTGAATCGGAGACCCAGTACTTC.

In this sample, this clonotype turned up many times. The chain employs TRBV7-9 and TRBJ2-7, with D perhaps matching TRBD2 (6 bases). This CDR3 has 14 amino acids. Germline V gene lookup returns CDR1 SEHNR and CDR2 FQNEAQ (reference sequence). V was trimmed by 5 bases and J by 5 bases, leaving 16 bases between them. CDR3 bases: TGTGCCAGCAGCCTTGGAGGGTATTCCCACGAGCAGTACTTC. Translating gives CASSLGGYSHEQYF.

This clonotype appeared many times. The genes are TRBV7-6 and TRBJ2-1; weak D call: TRBD2 (6 bases). Germline V gene sequence: CDR1 SGHVS, CDR2 FNYEAQ. Between the trimmed V and J ends, which lost 4 bases and 2 bases, there was a span of 15 bases. There are 16 residues in the CDR3. CDR3 coding DNA: TGTGCCAGCAGCTCTACGACGGGGGTCACCTACAATGAGCAGTTCTTC. Translated, it gives CASSSTTGVTYNEQFF.

The chain is built from TRBV29-1 and TRBJ1-2; TRBD1 might be the D (6 bases). The CDR3 runs 12 residues. The V gene lost 6 bases and the J gene lost 3 bases, with 11 bases spanning the gap. CDR1 and CDR2 (germline): SQVTM, ANQGSEA. The CDR3 reads CSVRTVYYGYTF. CDR3 in DNA: TGCAGCGTACGGACAGTATACTATGGCTACACCTTC.

In its sample, this clonotype was seen a few times. J is TRBJ1-4 and V is TRBV4-3, with 8 positions matching TRBD1. J gave up 4 bases and V 5 bases, and 6 bases lay outside the gene matches. Germline V lookup: CDR1 LGHNA, CDR2 YSLEER. CDR3 size: 15 residues. CDR3 sequence reads: CASSTHRGYNEKLFF. CDR3 nucleotide sequence: TGCGCCAGCAGCACGCACAGGGGGTATAATGAAAAACTGTTTTTT.

This clonotype was found many times. This sequence joins TRBV7-9 and TRBJ2-1; a possible D gene is TRBD2 (6 bases). The V and J ends lost 1 base and 9 bases respectively, with 10 bases between them. The CDR3 runs to 13 residues. Germline CDR1 is SEHNR and CDR2 is FQNEAQ (reference sequence). The CDR3 DNA sequence: TGTGCCAGCAGCTTAGGTGGAGGGGTTGAGCAGTTCTTC. It specifies CASSLGGGVEQFF.

This sequence joins TRBV28 and TRBJ1-6; possibly TRBD1 for D (5 bases). Germline-derived CDR1 and CDR2 are MDHEN and SYDVKM. There are 17 residues in the CDR3. V was clipped by 2 bases and J by 4 bases, with 15 bases between them. The CDR3 here is CASSLQNPGRYNSPLHF. CDR3 DNA: TGTGCCAGCAGTTTACAAAACCCGGGACGGTATAATTCACCCCTCCACTTT.

At least ten counts were recorded for this clonotype. The V gene is TRBV7-8, the J gene TRBJ2-7; perhaps TRBD1 as D (6 bases). The V end was cut by 5 bases, the J end by 0 bases, with 11 bases between. The CDR3 covers 14 residues. Per the germline V gene, CDR1 is SGHVS and CDR2 is FQNEAQ. The CDR3 DNA reads TGTGCCAGCAGCCTCGTGGACAGCTCCTACGAGCAGTACTTC. Protein: CASSLVDSSYEQYF.

The sample holds many counts of this clonotype. The chain couples TRBV2 to TRBJ2-5; D is unclear. There are 11 residues in the CDR3. The germline gives CDR1 SNHLY, CDR2 FYNNEI. Deletions cut 1 base from V and 5 bases from J, with 2 bases between. The CDR3 DNA reads TGTGCCAGCAGTGAAGTTGAGACCCAGTACTTC. Encoded protein: CASSEVETQYF.

This clonotype appeared many times. This chain links TRBV12-3 or TRBV12-4 with TRBJ1-4; D is undetermined. V was pared by 3 bases and J by 6 bases, with 8 bases between. CDR3 length: 13 residues. The CDR3 spells CASSFVGDEKLFF. DNA of the CDR3: TGTGCCAGCAGTTTTGTGGGTGATGAAAAACTGTTTTTT.

The rearrangement uses TRBV6-2 or TRBV6-3 and TRBJ2-1; 7 bases map to TRBD1. The germline CDR1 and CDR2 sequences are MNHEY and SVGEGT. This CDR3 is 16 amino acids long. V dropped 2 bases and J dropped 7; count of bases not matched to a gene: 11. The CDR3 spells CASSYKQGFGQNEQFF. The CDR3 bases are TGTGCCAGCAGTTACAAACAGGGGTTCGGTCAGAATGAGCAGTTCTTC.

This clonotype was seen only a few times. The chain combines TRBV5-1 with TRBJ2-7; 8 bases are a match to TRBD1. The CDR3 runs to 15 residues. Germline V gene data show CDR1 as SGHRS and CDR2 as YFSETQ. The ends lost 4 bases at V and 2 bases at J; junction bases unmatched: 8. CDR3 sequence: CASSIGTGVPYEQYF. The CDR3 DNA reads TGCGCCAGCAGCATCGGGACAGGTGTTCCCTACGAGCAGTACTTC.

This clonotype was seen repeatedly, ten times or more. V gene TRBV4-1 combines with J gene TRBJ1-1; D gene unclear. Trimming took off 1 base at V and 1 base at J, with 4 bases between the two ends. The length of the CDR3 is 13 residues. Germline V lookup: CDR1 MGHRA, CDR2 YSYEKL. The CDR3 protein is CASSQARNTEAFF. The CDR3, as DNA: TGCGCCAGCAGCCAAGCCAGGAACACTGAAGCTTTCTTT.